This entry lists 2 T cell receptor beta chains sequenced from one sample in a study of blood T cell repertoires in COVID-19. Sequencing was performed with immunoSEQ multiplex PCR; in TCRdb, only in-frame clones are kept and a portion is missing. Here the sample spans around 200,000 clones, about 85% being singletons. Sequencing was carried out using peripheral blood. These receptor sequences come from a woman younger than 35 who had recovered from COVID-19.

The chain carries TRBV7-9 and TRBJ2-1, with 14 bases aligning to TRBD2. The CDR3 is 16 residues long. Germline values: CDR1 SEHNR, CDR2 FQNEAQ (reference sequence). The trim removed 5 bases at V and 8 bases at J, leaving 8 bases unmatched. The CDR3 loop reads CASSPRLAGGPDEQFF. The CDR3 DNA reads TGTGCCAGCAGCCCGCGACTAGCGGGAGGGCCCGATGAGCAGTTCTTC.

V usage is TRBV19 and J usage is TRBJ1-3; tentatively, D is TRBD1 (5 bases). The CDR3 totals 14 residues. The ends were cut back, 8 bases at V and 0 bases at J, with 11 bases in the middle. Germline V CDR1 and CDR2: LNHDA, SQIVND (reference sequence). The CDR3 DNA follows: TGTGCCAGTCAACAGGTCCACTCTGGAAACACCATATATTTT. It codes for CASQQVHSGNTIYF.